One sample yielded the 3 T cell receptor gamma chains listed below, sequenced in a study of gamma delta lymphoproliferative disorders and STAT genes. TCRdb redid clone calling on the multiplex PCR reads using CATT. Of approximately 2,200 gamma-chain clones in the sample, approximately 12% were seen once. PBMCs from patients and controls supplied the genomic DNA for sequencing. Source material: blood. These receptors originate from a human donor in good health.

Judged by abundance, this clone is medium-sized (0.01 to 0.1%). This rearrangement joins TRGV4 to TRGJ1 or TRGJ2. The J gene, absent from TCRdb, was called here by matching the DNA to germline. Looked up from germline, CDR1 is EGSTGY and CDR2 is YDSYTSSV. With V trimmed by 6 bases and J by 4 bases, 9 bases remained unmatched. The CDR3 has 13 residues. This CDR3 reads CATWTEGYYKKLF. The CDR3 coding sequence is TGTGCCACCTGGACCGAGGGCTATTATAAGAAACTCTTT.

In this sample, this clone is medium-sized. The rearrangement links TRGV3 to TRGJ1 or TRGJ2. No J gene was available from TCRdb, and it was assigned here by a germline match of the DNA. The germline V gene has CDR1 VTNTFY and CDR2 YDVSTARD (reference sequence). This CDR3 has 13 amino acids. V dropped 1 base and J dropped 1; count of bases not matched to a gene: 1. CDR3 nucleotides: TGTGCCACCTGGGACAGAAATTATTATAAGAAACTCTTT. This gives the protein CATWDRNYYKKLF.

By proportion, this clone is medium-sized. The chain uses TRGV8 and TRGJ1 or TRGJ2. Here the J gene was assigned by germline matching of the DNA, as TCRdb has none. Germline V gene sequence: CDR1 VENAVY, CDR2 YDSYNSRV. This CDR3 comprises 13 residues. J lost 1 base, V lost 5 bases, and 5 bases had no gene match. The CDR3 bases are TGTGCCACCTGGGCCCCAAATTATTATAAGAAACTCTTT. Translating it yields CATWAPNYYKKLF.